The next 19 T cell receptor beta chains were all read from a single sample in a study of response to subunit inactivated influenza vaccine. TCRdb itself ran the RT-PCR reads through MiXCR, one entry per CDR3 protein. The table has more than 700,000 distinct CDR3 sequences, about 20% seen once. The sample was PBMCs from blood, taken roughly 5 days after vaccination. Source of these receptors: a man aged 50 or older who received an inactivated influenza vaccine.

CDR3 amino acids: CSARAWSAGELFF. The CDR3 DNA reads as TGCAGTGCTAGAGCGTGGTCAGCCGGGGAGCTGTTTTTT. The chain combines TRBV20-1 with TRBJ2-2; D call uncertain. The CDR3 contains 13 residues. The ends were cut back, 1 base at V and 6 bases at J, with 9 bases in the middle. Looked up from germline, CDR1 is DFQATT and CDR2 is SNEGSKA (reference sequence).

The CDR3 protein is CSAAVGLNTEAFF. CDR3 DNA sequence: TGCAGTGCTGCCGTGGGCCTGAACACTGAAGCTTTCTTT. The chain couples TRBV20-1 to TRBJ1-1; D unclear. The CDR3 covers 13 residues. CDR1 is DFQATT, CDR2 SNEGSKA, per germline (reference sequence). V gave up 5 bases and J gave up 0 bases, with 10 bases separating them.

This clonotype was seen a few times. The chain carries TRBV7-2 and TRBJ1-1; 8 bases agree with TRBD1. Germline CDR1 reads SGHTA; CDR2 reads FQGNSA. The CDR3 contains 13 residues. After removal of 5 bases from V and 8 bases from J, the junction contained 7 bases not matched to a gene. CDR3 sequence: CASSLTRTGEAFF. CDR3 nucleotides: TGTGCCAGCAGCCTCACCAGGACAGGGGAAGCTTTCTTT.

This chain connects TRBV4-2 to TRBJ2-1, with 10 bases lining up with TRBD2. Germline V gives CDR1 LGHNA, CDR2 YNFKEQ. CDR3 length: 16 amino acids. V lost 0 bases to trimming and J lost 9 bases; unmatched junction nucleotides: 8. This CDR3 reads CASSQDGSGGAVEQFF. The CDR3, as DNA: TGTGCCAGCAGCCAAGACGGGAGCGGGGGGGCGGTTGAGCAGTTCTTC.

The chain carries TRBV4-3 and TRBJ1-1, with D tentatively TRBD1 (6 bases). Germline V gives CDR1 LGHNA, CDR2 YSLEER. The V end lost 0 bases, the J end lost 3 bases, and 11 bases lay between the germline ends. The CDR3 runs to 15 residues. The CDR3 DNA sequence: TGCGCCAGCAGCCAAGATACGGGGGCGGACACTGAAGCTTTCTTT. Translating gives CASSQDTGADTEAFF.

The rearrangement joins TRBV7-8 to TRBJ2-7, with D perhaps matching TRBD1 (6 bases). The germline V gene encodes CDR1 SGHVS and CDR2 FQNEAQ. With 6 bases removed from V and 4 bases from J, the gap between germline ends came to 16 bases. The length of the CDR3 is 14 residues. The CDR3 DNA reads as TGTGCCAGCAGGTCCGCCGTCAGGGGTTACGAGCAGTACTTC. Amino acids: CASRSAVRGYEQYF.

At least ten counts were recorded for this clonotype. The chain uses TRBV10-3 and TRBJ2-7, with 10 bases fitting TRBD1. The CDR3 sequence is 15 residues long. After removal of 4 bases from V and 1 base from J, the junction contained 4 bases not matched to a gene. Germline values: CDR1 ENHRY, CDR2 SYGVKD. DNA of the CDR3: TGTGCCATCAGTGGGGGGACAGGGGATTCCTACGAGCAGTACTTC. Amino acid sequence: CAISGGTGDSYEQYF.

This clonotype was observed at least ten times. The chain links TRBV6-5 to TRBJ1-5; no reliable D call. This CDR3 is 15 amino acids long. V lost 5 bases, J lost 5 bases, and 16 bases lay in between. Germline values: CDR1 MNHEY, CDR2 SVGAGI. This CDR3 is CASSPQGNPHQPQHF. The CDR3 DNA follows: TGTGCCAGCAGTCCTCAAGGTAACCCTCATCAGCCCCAGCATTTT.

Only a few counts were recorded for this clonotype. This chain links TRBV4-3 with TRBJ2-1; D possibly uses TRBD1 or TRBD2 (7 bases each). This CDR3 has 17 residues. CDR1 is LGHNA and CDR2 is YSLEER in the germline V gene. V lost 0 bases to trimming and J lost 8 bases, with 20 bases between them. Written as DNA, the CDR3 is TGCGCCAGCAGCCAAGATGTCAGGGGGGAGGGGTTGGATGAGCAGTTCTTC. Amino acids: CASSQDVRGEGLDEQFF.

The rearrangement joins TRBV2 to TRBJ2-1, with D possibly matching TRBD2 (6 bases). The CDR3 consists of 12 residues. Germline V gene sequence: CDR1 SNHLY, CDR2 FYNNEI. V was shortened by 6 bases and J by 5 bases, with 8 bases between the two germline ends. CDR3 amino acids: CASRGGHNEQFF. The DNA of the CDR3 is TGTGCCAGCAGGGGGGGACACAATGAGCAGTTCTTC.

This clonotype came up a few times. V is TRBV27 and J is TRBJ2-7, with 11 bases aligning to TRBD2. The CDR3 is 16 amino acids. Germline V CDR1 and CDR2: MNHEY, SMNVEV (reference sequence). The junction had 5 bases not matched to a gene; V was cut back by 4 bases and J by 0 bases. The CDR3 region has the DNA TGTGCCAGCAGTTCCCGACTAGCGGGGTCCTCCTACGAGCAGTACTTC. Protein product: CASSSRLAGSSYEQYF.

This clonotype occurred a few times. This rearrangement joins TRBV6-5 to TRBJ1-1; TRBD1 might be the D (5 bases). CDR3 length equals 18 residues. Germline CDR1 reads MNHEY; CDR2 reads SVGAGI. Trimming took 4 bases from V and 1 from J, leaving 22 bases between them. The DNA for the CDR3 is TGTGCCAGCAGTTCCGCTTGGGGGTCGAGGCAGCCGAACACTGAAGCTTTCTTT. Translating gives CASSSAWGSRQPNTEAFF.

The V and J genes are TRBV2 and TRBJ2-7; 12 bases fit TRBD2. CDR1 is SNHLY and CDR2 is FYNNEI in the germline V gene. This CDR3 is built from 15 residues. J gave up 9 bases and V 5 bases, and 11 bases lay outside the gene matches. The CDR3 loop is CASSPTSGSRHLQYF. The CDR3 DNA reads TGTGCCAGCAGTCCGACTAGCGGGAGTCGCCACCTGCAGTACTTC.

The chain has TRBV15 and TRBJ2-5, with 8 positions matching TRBD2. The CDR3 contains 16 residues. V gave up 1 base and J gave up 2 bases; unmatched junction bases: 6. In germline, CDR1 is LNHNV, CDR2 YYDKDF (reference sequence). For the CDR3, the DNA is TGTGCCACCAGCAGAGGTGTAGCGGGGCTGCAAGAGACCCAGTACTTC. Residues: CATSRGVAGLQETQYF.

V and J are TRBV28 and TRBJ2-4; 7 bases fit TRBD2. CDR3 length equals 17 residues. V lost 2 bases and J lost 0; bases outside the gene matches: 7. Germline loops: CDR1 MDHEN, CDR2 SYDVKM. The CDR3 reads CASSLPAGKLAKNIQYF. In DNA, the CDR3 is TGTGCCAGCAGTTTACCAGCGGGGAAACTAGCCAAAAACATTCAGTACTTC.

This clonotype was seen more than once but under ten times. V gene TRBV20-1 combines with J gene TRBJ1-5; perhaps TRBD1 as D (6 bases). Germline-derived CDR1 and CDR2 are DFQATT and SNEGSKA (reference sequence). There are 14 residues in the CDR3. Trimming pared 1 base from V and 4 bases from J, leaving 11 bases between. CDR3 sequence reads: CSARGTVSNQPQHF. DNA for the CDR3: TGCAGTGCTAGAGGGACAGTTAGTAATCAGCCCCAGCATTTT.

The J gene is TRBJ2-5, the V gene TRBV15; D might be TRBD1 (6 bases). Trimming removed 0 bases from V and 4 bases from J, with 15 bases in between. Germline V gene data show CDR1 as LNHNV and CDR2 as YYDKDF (reference sequence). This CDR3 spans 16 amino acids. The CDR3 nucleotides are TGTGCCACCAGCAGAGAGGCCAGGGGATCTGGAGAGACCCAGTACTTC. It codes for CATSREARGSGETQYF.

This rearrangement joins TRBV12-3 or TRBV12-4 to TRBJ2-7; no reliable D call. V was clipped by 0 bases and J by 4 bases, with 16 bases between them. The CDR3 runs to 16 residues. The CDR3 is CASSLAKAFERYEQYF. CDR3 nucleotides: TGTGCCAGCAGTTTAGCGAAGGCGTTCGAACGGTACGAGCAGTACTTC.

The V gene is TRBV20-1, the J gene TRBJ1-5, with 8 bases lining up with TRBD1. CDR1 is DFQATT and CDR2 is SNEGSKA in the germline V gene (reference sequence). V lost 3 bases and J lost 7; bases outside the gene matches: 14. CDR3 length: 16 residues. This CDR3 is CSASRLQDRGRQPQHF. The DNA of the CDR3 is TGCAGTGCTAGCCGACTTCAAGACAGGGGCCGCCAGCCCCAGCATTTT.